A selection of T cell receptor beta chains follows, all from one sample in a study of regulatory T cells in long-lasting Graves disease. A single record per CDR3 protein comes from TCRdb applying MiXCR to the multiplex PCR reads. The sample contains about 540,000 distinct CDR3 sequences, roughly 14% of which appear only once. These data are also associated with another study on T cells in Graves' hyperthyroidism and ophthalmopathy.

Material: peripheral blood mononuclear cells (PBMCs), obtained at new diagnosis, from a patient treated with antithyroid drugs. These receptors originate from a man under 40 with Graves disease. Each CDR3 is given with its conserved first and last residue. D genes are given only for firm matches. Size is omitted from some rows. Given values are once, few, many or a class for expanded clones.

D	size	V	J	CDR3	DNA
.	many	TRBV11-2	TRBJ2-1	CASSLRPLNEQFF	TGTGCCAGCAGCCTGAGACCGCTCAATGAGCAGTTCTTC
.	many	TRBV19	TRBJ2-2	CATNPHRDRRELFF	TGTGCCACTAACCCCCACAGGGACCGTCGGGAGCTGTTTTTT
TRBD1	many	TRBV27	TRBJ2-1	CASSLRQGGDEQFF	TGTGCCAGCAGTTTACGACAGGGTGGGGATGAGCAGTTCTTC
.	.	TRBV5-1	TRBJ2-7	CAGSLGGSEQYF	TGCGCCGGCAGCTTGGGTGGGAGCGAGCAGTACTTC
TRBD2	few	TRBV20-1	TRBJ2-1	CSVLLAGVIGSSYNEQFF	TGCAGTGTTTTACTAGCGGGAGTCATAGGGAGCTCCTACAATGAGCAGTTCTTC
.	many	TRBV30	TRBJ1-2	CAWTYLDSSGYTF	TGTGCCTGGACATATCTAGACAGTTCTGGCTACACCTTC
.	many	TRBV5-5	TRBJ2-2	CASSSGGQNTGELFF	TGTGCCAGCAGCTCCGGGGGCCAGAACACCGGGGAGCTGTTTTTT
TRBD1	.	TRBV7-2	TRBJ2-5	CASSVPGPGAGGFEQYF	TGTGCCAGCAGCGTACCCGGGCCAGGGGCAGGGGGCTTTGAGCAGTACTTC
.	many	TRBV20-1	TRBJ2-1	CSASAGSYYNEQFF	TGCAGTGCTAGTGCCGGGTCGTACTACAATGAGCAGTTCTTC
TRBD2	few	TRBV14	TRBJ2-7	CASSPSGRAVEQYF	TGTGCCAGCAGCCCCAGCGGGAGGGCTGTCGAGCAGTACTTC
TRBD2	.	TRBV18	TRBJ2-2	CASSPGLAGGSTNTGELFF	TGTGCCAGCTCACCTGGACTAGCGGGAGGCTCTACGAACACCGGGGAGCTGTTTTTT
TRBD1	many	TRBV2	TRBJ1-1	CASGGQALLMNTEAFF	TGTGCCAGCGGGGGACAGGCTTTATTAATGAACACTGAAGCTTTCTTT
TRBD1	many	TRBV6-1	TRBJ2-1	CASSDAGTGSNEQFF	TGTGCCAGCAGTGACGCCGGGACAGGGTCAAATGAGCAGTTCTTC
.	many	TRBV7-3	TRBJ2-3	CASSLLAGRDTQYF	TGTGCCAGCAGCTTATTGGCAGGGCGGGATACGCAGTATTTT
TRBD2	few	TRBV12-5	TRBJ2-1	CASGLPRTSGPLNEQFF	TGTGCTAGTGGTTTGCCCAGGACTAGCGGGCCCCTAAATGAGCAGTTCTTC
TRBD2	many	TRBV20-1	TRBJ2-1	CSASTSGTYNEQFF	TGCAGTGCTAGTACTAGCGGGACGTACAATGAGCAGTTCTTC
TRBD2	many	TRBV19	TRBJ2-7	CASSPGTSGRTEQYF	TGTGCCAGTAGCCCCGGGACTAGCGGGAGAACAGAGCAGTACTTC